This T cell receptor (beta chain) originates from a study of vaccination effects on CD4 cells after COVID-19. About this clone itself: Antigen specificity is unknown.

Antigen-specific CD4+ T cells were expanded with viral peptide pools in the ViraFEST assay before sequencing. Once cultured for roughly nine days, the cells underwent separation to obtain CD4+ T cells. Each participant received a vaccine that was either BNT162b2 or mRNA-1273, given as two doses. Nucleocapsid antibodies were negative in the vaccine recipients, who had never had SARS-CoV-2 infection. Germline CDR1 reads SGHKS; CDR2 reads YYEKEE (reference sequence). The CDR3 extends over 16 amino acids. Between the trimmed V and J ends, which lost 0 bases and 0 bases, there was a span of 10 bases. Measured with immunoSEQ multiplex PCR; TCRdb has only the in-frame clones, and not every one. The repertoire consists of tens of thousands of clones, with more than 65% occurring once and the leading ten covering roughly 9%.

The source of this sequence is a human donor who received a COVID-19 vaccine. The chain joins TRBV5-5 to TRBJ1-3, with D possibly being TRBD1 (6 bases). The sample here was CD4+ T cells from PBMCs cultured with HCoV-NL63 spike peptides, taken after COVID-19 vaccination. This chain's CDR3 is CASSLVGQLSGNTIYF. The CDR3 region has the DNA TGTGCCAGCAGCTTGGTTGGACAGCTCTCTGGAAACACCATATATTTT.